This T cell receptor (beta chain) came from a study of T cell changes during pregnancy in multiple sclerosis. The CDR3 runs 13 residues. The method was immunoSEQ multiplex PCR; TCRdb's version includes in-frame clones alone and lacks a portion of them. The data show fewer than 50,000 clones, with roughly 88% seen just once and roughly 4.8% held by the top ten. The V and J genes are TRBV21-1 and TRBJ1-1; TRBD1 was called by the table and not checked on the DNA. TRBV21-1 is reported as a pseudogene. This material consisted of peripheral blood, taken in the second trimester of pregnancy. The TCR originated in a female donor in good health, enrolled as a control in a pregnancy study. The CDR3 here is CASSKAGQVEAFF. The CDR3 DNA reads TGTGCCAGCAGCAAAGCCGGACAGGTTGAAGCTTTCTTT.